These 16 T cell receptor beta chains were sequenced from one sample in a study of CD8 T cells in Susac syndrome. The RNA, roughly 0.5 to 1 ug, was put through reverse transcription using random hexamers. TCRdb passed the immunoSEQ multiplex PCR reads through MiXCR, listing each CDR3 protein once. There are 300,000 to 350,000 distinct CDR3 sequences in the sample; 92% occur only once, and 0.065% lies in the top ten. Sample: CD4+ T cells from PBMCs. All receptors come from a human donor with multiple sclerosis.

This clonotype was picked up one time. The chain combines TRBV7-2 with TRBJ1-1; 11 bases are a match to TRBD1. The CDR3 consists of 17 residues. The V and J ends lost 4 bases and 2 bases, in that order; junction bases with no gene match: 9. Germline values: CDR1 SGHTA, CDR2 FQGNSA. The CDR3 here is CASSSRTGGDINTEAFF. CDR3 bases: TGTGCCAGCAGCTCCCGGACAGGGGGCGATATTAACACTGAAGCTTTCTTT.

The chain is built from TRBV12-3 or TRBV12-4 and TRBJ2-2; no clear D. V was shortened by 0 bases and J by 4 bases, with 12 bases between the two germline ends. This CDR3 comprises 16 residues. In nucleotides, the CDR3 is TGTGCCAGCAGTTTAGCGCGGCCTAAATTCACCGGGGAGCTGTTTTTT. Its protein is CASSLARPKFTGELFF.

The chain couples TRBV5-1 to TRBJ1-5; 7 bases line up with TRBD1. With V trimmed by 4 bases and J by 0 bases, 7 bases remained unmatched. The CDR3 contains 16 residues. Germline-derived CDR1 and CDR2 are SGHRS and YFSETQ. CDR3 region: CASSPGQTYSNQPQHF. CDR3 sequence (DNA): TGCGCCAGCAGCCCGGGACAGACTTATAGCAATCAGCCCCAGCATTTT. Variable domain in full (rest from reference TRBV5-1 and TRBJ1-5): KAGVTQTPRYLIKTRGQQVTLSCSPISGHRSVSWYQQTPGQGLQFLFEYFSETQRNKGNFPGRFSGRQFSNSRSEMNVSTLELGDSALYLCASSPGQTYSNQPQHFGDGTRLSIL.

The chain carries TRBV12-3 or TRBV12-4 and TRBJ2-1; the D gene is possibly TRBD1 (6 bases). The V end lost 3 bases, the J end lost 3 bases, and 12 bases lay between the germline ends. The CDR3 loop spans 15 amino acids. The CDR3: CASSFTGHLYNEQFF. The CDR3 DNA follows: TGTGCCAGCAGTTTCACGGGACACCTCTACAATGAGCAGTTCTTC.

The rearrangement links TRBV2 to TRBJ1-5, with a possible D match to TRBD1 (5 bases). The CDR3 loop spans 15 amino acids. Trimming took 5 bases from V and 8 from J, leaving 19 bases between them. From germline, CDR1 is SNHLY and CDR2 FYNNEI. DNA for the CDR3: TGTGCCAGCAGTCGAGGACGGCCCGGGGGGAAGCCCCAGCATTTT. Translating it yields CASSRGRPGGKPQHF. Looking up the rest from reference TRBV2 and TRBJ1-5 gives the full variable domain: EPEVTQTPSHQVTQMGQEVILRCVPISNHLYFYWYRQILGQKVEFLVSFYNNEISEKSEIFDDQFSVERPDGSNFTLKIRSTKLEDSAMYFCASSRGRPGGKPQHFGDGTRLSIL.

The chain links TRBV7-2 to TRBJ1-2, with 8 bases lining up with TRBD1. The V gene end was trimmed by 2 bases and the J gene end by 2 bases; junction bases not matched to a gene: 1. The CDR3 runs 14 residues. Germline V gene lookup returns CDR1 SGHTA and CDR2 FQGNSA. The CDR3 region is CASSLRDRNYGYTF. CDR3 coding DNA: TGTGCCAGCAGCTTAAGGGACAGGAACTATGGCTACACCTTC.

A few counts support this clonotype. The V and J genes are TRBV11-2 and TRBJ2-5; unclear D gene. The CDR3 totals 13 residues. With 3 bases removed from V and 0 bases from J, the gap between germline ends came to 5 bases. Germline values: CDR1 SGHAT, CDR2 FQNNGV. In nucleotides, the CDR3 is TGTGCCAGCAGCTTTGGCTACCAAGAGACCCAGTACTTC. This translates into CASSFGYQETQYF.

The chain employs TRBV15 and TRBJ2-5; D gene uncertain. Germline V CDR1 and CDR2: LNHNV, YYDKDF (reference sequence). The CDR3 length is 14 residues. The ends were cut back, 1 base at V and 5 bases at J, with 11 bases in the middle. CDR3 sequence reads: CATSRGNSGETQYF. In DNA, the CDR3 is TGTGCCACCAGCAGAGGGAATTCCGGGGAGACCCAGTACTTC.

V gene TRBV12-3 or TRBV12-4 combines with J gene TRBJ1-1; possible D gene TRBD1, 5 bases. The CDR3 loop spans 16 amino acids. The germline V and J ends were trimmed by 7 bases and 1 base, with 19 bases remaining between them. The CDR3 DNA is TGTGCCAGCACCCTCGCAGGTCCAGGGCCGAACACTGAAGCTTTCTTT. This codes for CASTLAGPGPNTEAFF.

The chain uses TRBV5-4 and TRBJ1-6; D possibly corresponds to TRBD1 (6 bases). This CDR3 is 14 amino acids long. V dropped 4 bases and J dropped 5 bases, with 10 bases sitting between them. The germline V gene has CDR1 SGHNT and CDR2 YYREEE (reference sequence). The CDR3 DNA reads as TGTGCCAGCAGCCATGACAGGAATAATTCACCCCTCCACTTT. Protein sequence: CASSHDRNNSPLHF.

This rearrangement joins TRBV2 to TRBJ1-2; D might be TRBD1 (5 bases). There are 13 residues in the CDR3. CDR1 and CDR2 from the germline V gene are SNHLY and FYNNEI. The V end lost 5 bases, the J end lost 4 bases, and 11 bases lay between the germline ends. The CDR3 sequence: CASSHRDFYGYTF. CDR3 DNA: TGTGCCAGCAGTCACCGGGACTTCTATGGCTACACCTTC.

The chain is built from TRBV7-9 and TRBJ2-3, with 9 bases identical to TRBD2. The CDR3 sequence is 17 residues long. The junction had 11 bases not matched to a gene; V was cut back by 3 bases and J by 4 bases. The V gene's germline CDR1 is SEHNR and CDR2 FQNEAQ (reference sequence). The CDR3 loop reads CASSFPAGGPEADTQYF. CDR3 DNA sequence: TGTGCCAGCAGCTTTCCGGCGGGAGGGCCAGAGGCAGATACGCAGTATTTT.

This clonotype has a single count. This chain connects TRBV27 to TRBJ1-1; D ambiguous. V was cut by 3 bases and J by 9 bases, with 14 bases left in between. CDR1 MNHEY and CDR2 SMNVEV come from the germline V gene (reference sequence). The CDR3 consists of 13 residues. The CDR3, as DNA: TGTGCCAGCAGTTTCTCGCTAGGATTCCAAGCTTTCTTT. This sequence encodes CASSFSLGFQAFF.

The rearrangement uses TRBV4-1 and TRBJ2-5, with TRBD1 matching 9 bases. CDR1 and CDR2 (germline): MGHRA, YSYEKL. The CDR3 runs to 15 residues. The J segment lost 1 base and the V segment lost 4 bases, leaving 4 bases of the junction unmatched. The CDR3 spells CASSRRQGGQETQYF. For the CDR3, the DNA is TGCGCCAGCAGCCGTCGACAGGGGGGCCAAGAGACCCAGTACTTC.

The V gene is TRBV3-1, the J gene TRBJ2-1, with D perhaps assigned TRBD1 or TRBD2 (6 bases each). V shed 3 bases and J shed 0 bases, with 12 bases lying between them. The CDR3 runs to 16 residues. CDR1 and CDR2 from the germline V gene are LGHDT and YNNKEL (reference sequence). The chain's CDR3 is CASSQLPGASYNEQFF. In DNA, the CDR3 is TGTGCCAGCAGCCAGCTTCCGGGGGCCTCCTACAATGAGCAGTTCTTC.

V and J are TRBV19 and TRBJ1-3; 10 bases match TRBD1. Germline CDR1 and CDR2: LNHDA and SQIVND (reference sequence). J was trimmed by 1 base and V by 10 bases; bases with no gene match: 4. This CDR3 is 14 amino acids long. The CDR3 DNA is TGTGCCACTTGGGACAGGGGATCTGGAAACACCATATATTTT. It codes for CATWDRGSGNTIYF.